The clone carrying this T cell receptor (beta chain) occurred many times. Its antigen is still unknown. TCRdb independently ran MiXCR on the 5' RACE reads; one entry per CDR3 protein. Among some 900,000 distinct CDR3 sequences, approximately 13% were seen once, and the ten largest hold about 1.5%. This entry comes from a study of identical twins. The CDR3 sequence is 13 residues long. Per the germline V gene, CDR1 is LGHDT and CDR2 is YNNKEL (reference sequence). V was trimmed by 5 bases and J by 1 base, leaving 8 bases between them. General observations from the study: Out-of-frame TCR alpha sharing in monozygotic twins exceeded recombination model predictions.

The sample was also reused in another study, on yellow fever vaccine responses in identical twins.

The chain employs TRBV3-1 and TRBJ1-1, with D possibly TRBD1 on 5 matching bases. The receptor was isolated from a woman aged 18-29 years in good health. Specimen: PBMCs. Here the CDR3 reads CASSTGGNTEAFF. The DNA for the CDR3 is TGTGCCAGCAGCACCGGGGGGAACACTGAAGCTTTCTTT.